This TCR beta chain was recorded in a study of blood T cell repertoires in COVID-19. The overall study: The United States, Italy and Spain supplied acute and convalescent COVID-19 samples.

TCRdb keeps only in-frame clones here, not all; method: immunoSEQ multiplex PCR. This table holds roughly 300,000 clones, around 80% found once. This clone has only one observation. This CDR3 has 13 amino acids. Per germline, CDR1 SQVTM and CDR2 ANQGSEA. V lost 4 bases, J lost 0 bases, and 2 bases stayed unmatched. This clonotype originated in a woman aged 50 to 65 with acute or convalescent COVID-19. This chain connects TRBV29-1 to TRBJ1-2; 7 bases are a match to TRBD1. Sequencing input: peripheral blood. CDR3 bases: TGCAGCGTTGGAAGGGGGCCTAACTATGGCTACACCTTC. Its protein product is CSVGRGPNYGYTF.